This entry lists 10 T cell receptor beta chains sequenced from one sample in a study of blood T cell repertoires in COVID-19. Produced via immunoSEQ multiplex PCR; TCRdb's table is partial and in-frame only. The table shows under 200,000 clones, with under 95% occurring only once. The sample consisted of peripheral blood. The receptors were gathered from a man younger than 35 with acute or convalescent COVID-19.

Details on this clone: The sample carries other DNA sequences with the same CDR3. V is TRBV18 and J is TRBJ2-1, with 7 nucleotides matching TRBD1. V shed 4 bases and J 5 bases; nucleotides not matched to a gene: 2. The CDR3 runs 13 residues. Germline-derived CDR1 and CDR2 are KGHSH and LQKENI. As DNA, the CDR3 is TGTGCCAGCTCACAGACAGGGAACAATGAGCAGTTCTTC. As protein: CASSQTGNNEQFF.

The gene calls are TRBV3-1 (or the pseudogene TRBV3-2) and TRBJ1-2; D ambiguous. CDR3 size: 15 residues. CDR1 and CDR2 from the germline V gene are LGHDT and YNNKEL (reference sequence). V was clipped by 3 bases and J by 4 bases, with 15 bases between them. CDR3: CASSQRAGDIYGYTF. DNA of the CDR3: TGTGCCAGCAGCCAGAGGGCGGGTGATATCTATGGCTACACCTTC.

The V and J genes are TRBV6-8 and TRBJ1-1, with TRBD1 identical over 8 bases. The J segment lost 4 bases and the V segment lost 8 bases, leaving 9 bases of the junction unmatched. Germline CDR1 and CDR2: MNHGY and SAAAGT. The CDR3 spans 14 residues. CDR3 DNA sequence: TGTGCCAGCCCAAACAGGGGGACTTTCACTGAAGCTTTCTTT. Its protein product is CASPNRGTFTEAFF.

This sequence joins TRBV19 and TRBJ2-3; D might be TRBD2 (5 bases). The CDR3 spans 15 residues. V lost 1 base, J lost 0 bases, and 8 bases lay in between. Germline V gene data show CDR1 as LNHDA and CDR2 as SQIVND (reference sequence). CDR3: CASSIAGVSTDTQYF. The CDR3 DNA is TGTGCCAGTAGTATAGCCGGGGTCAGCACAGATACGCAGTATTTT.

This chain connects TRBV27 to TRBJ1-2; possible D gene TRBD1, 5 bases. Deletions cut 0 bases from V and 6 bases from J, with 14 bases between. The CDR3 covers 15 residues. Germline lookup yields CDR1 MNHEY and CDR2 SMNVEV (reference sequence). The CDR3 DNA reads TGTGCCAGCAGTTTATCGCCGCGGGGCGAGAATGGCTACACCTTC. It encodes CASSLSPRGENGYTF.

A few counts support this clone. V gene TRBV18 combines with J gene TRBJ2-2, with 7 nucleotides matching TRBD1. CDR3 length equals 19 residues. From germline, CDR1 is KGHSH and CDR2 LQKENI. After removal of 6 bases from V and 5 bases from J, the junction contained 21 bases not matched to a gene. In nucleotides, the CDR3 is TGTGCCAGCTCGACCAGGGGGATGGGGCCTCCCTATAGGACCGGGGAGCTGTTTTTT. It is translated as CASSTRGMGPPYRTGELFF.

This chain links TRBV9 with TRBJ1-4; no reliable D call. V shed 0 bases and J shed 4 bases, with 10 bases lying between them. Germline V gene lookup returns CDR1 SGDLS and CDR2 YYNGEE. There are 15 residues in the CDR3. This CDR3 is CASSVAGGINEKLFF. DNA of the CDR3: TGTGCCAGCAGCGTAGCGGGCGGGATTAATGAAAAACTGTTTTTT. The entire variable domain, with the rest obtained from reference TRBV9 and TRBJ1-4, is as follows: DSGVTQTPKHLITATGQRVTLRCSPRSGDLSVYWYQQSLDQGLQFLIQYYNGEERAKGNILERFSAQQFPDLHSELNLSSLELGDSALYFCASSVAGGINEKLFFGSGTQLSVL.

The chain employs TRBV13 and TRBJ2-1, with TRBD2 identical over 8 bases. V was pared by 1 base and J by 6 bases, with 5 bases of the junction left unmatched. CDR1 is PRHDT, CDR2 FYEKMQ, per germline (reference sequence). The CDR3 contains 15 residues. This CDR3 is CASSLVIAGRNEQFF. Here the CDR3 DNA reads TGTGCCAGCAGCTTAGTCATAGCGGGGCGCAATGAGCAGTTCTTC. Drawing the rest from reference TRBV13 and TRBJ2-1, the complete variable domain is AAGVIQSPRHLIKEKRETATLKCYPIPRHDTVYWYQQGPGQDPQFLISFYEKMQSDKGSIPDRFSAQQFSDYHSELNMSSLELGDSALYFCASSLVIAGRNEQFFGPGTRLTVL.

V usage is TRBV27 and J usage is TRBJ1-1, with D possibly matching TRBD1 (5 bases). The V and J ends lost 1 base and 8 bases respectively, with 14 bases between them. Germline values: CDR1 MNHEY, CDR2 SMNVEV (reference sequence). This CDR3 spans 14 amino acids. Here the CDR3 DNA reads TGTGCCAGCAGTTTATTGGGATCCAGGGTGGAAGCTTTCTTT. It is translated as CASSLLGSRVEAFF.

This clone was picked up a small number of times. The chain recombines TRBV7-2 with TRBJ1-2, with 7 bases aligning to TRBD1. J was trimmed by 14 bases and V by 5 bases; bases with no gene match: 11. Germline V lookup: CDR1 SGHTA, CDR2 FQGNSA. The length of the CDR3 is 12 residues. The CDR3 loop is CASSPRQGLYTF. In nucleotides, the CDR3 is TGTGCCAGCAGCCCGAGACAGGGATTGTATACCTTC. The entire variable domain, with the rest obtained from reference TRBV7-2 and TRBJ1-2, is as follows: GAGVSQSPSNKVTEKGKDVELRCDPISGHTALYWYRQSLGQGLEFLIYFQGNSAPDKSGLPSDRFSAERTGGSVSTLTIQRTQQEDSAVYLCASSPRQGLYTFGSGTRLTVV.